This passage covers 9 T cell receptor beta chains from one sample sequenced in a study of T cell changes during pregnancy in multiple sclerosis. Method: immunoSEQ multiplex PCR; TCRdb's copy keeps in-frame clones and lacks some. The data show approximately 60,000 clones, more than 85% seen once. The sample was peripheral blood, taken before pregnancy. The receptors originated from a female donor with multiple sclerosis, enrolled in a pregnancy study.

The gene calls are TRBV29-1 and TRBJ2-1; no reliable D call. V lost 0 bases to trimming and J lost 7 bases, with 10 bases between them. The CDR3 covers 13 residues. Germline V gives CDR1 SQVTM, CDR2 ANQGSEA. CDR3 DNA: TGCAGCGTTGAAGATCGCAGAAAGAATGAGCAGTTCTTC. Its protein is CSVEDRRKNEQFF.

The V and J genes are TRBV7-8 and TRBJ1-2; 7 nucleotides line up with TRBD1. V was pared by 5 bases and J by 1 base, with 4 bases of the junction left unmatched. The CDR3 has 14 residues. In germline, CDR1 is SGHVS, CDR2 FQNEAQ. The CDR3 DNA follows: TGTGCCAGCAGCGGGGGACAGATTAACTATGGCTACACCTTC. Residues: CASSGGQINYGYTF.

In this sample, this clone turned up a few times. This rearrangement joins TRBV4-1 to TRBJ1-2; D gene ambiguous. V lost 0 bases, J lost 7 bases, and 15 bases lay in between. The CDR3 is made up of 15 amino acids. Germline values: CDR1 MGHRA, CDR2 YSYEKL. CDR3 in amino acids: CASSQDLYSPLGYTF. CDR3 in DNA: TGCGCCAGCAGCCAAGATCTGTACAGCCCGCTTGGCTACACCTTC.

CDR3 nucleotide sequence: TGTGCCAGCAGCTTAGCCGGGACAGGGTTTGGGGGCTACACCTTC. Its translation is CASSLAGTGFGGYTF. The chain is built from TRBV7-2 and TRBJ1-2; 9 bases fit TRBD1. V lost 0 bases to trimming and J lost 8 bases; unmatched junction nucleotides: 7. The germline gives CDR1 SGHTA, CDR2 FQGNSA. The CDR3 runs 15 residues.

The chain employs TRBV29-1 and TRBJ2-7; TRBD1 matches at 10 bases. Germline lookup yields CDR1 SQVTM and CDR2 ANQGSEA. The CDR3 runs to 13 residues. The junction had 6 bases not matched to a gene; V was cut back by 7 bases and J by 3 bases. In DNA, the CDR3 is TGCAGCGCTGGAGGGACAGGGGTCTACGAGCAGTACTTC. This translates into CSAGGTGVYEQYF.

This clone was observed a handful of times. This chain links TRBV9 with TRBJ2-3; maybe TRBD2 (5 bases). The CDR3 is 16 residues long. V gave up 0 bases and J gave up 6 bases, with 17 bases separating them. CDR1 SGDLS and CDR2 YYNGEE come from the germline V gene. In DNA, the CDR3 is TGTGCCAGCAGCGTAGAGGGTAGCGCGTTAAAGGATACGCAGTATTTT. It translates to CASSVEGSALKDTQYF.

The chain combines TRBV5-4 with TRBJ1-4, with 9 positions matching TRBD1. V lost 3 bases, J lost 8 bases, and 2 bases stayed unmatched. The germline V gene has CDR1 SGHNT and CDR2 YYREEE (reference sequence). The CDR3 runs to 13 residues. The CDR3 nucleotides read TGTGCCAGCAGCTGGGACAGGGAGGAAAAACTGTTTTTT. Translating gives CASSWDREEKLFF.

This clone is a singleton in its sample. V and J are TRBV27 and TRBJ1-1; D gene unclear. Germline CDR1 and CDR2: MNHEY and SMNVEV (reference sequence). This CDR3 has 13 residues. Between the trimmed V and J ends, which lost 0 bases and 3 bases, there was a span of 5 bases. The chain's CDR3 is CASSLSAYTEAFF. CDR3 DNA sequence: TGTGCCAGCAGTTTATCGGCATACACTGAAGCTTTCTTT.

This chain connects TRBV4-3 to TRBJ1-1; no clear D gene. V dropped 0 bases and J dropped 2 bases, with 7 bases sitting between them. The CDR3 totals 14 residues. Germline loops: CDR1 LGHNA, CDR2 YSLEER. The CDR3 region has the DNA TGCGCCAGCAGCCAAGACGGGGTTAACACTGAAGCTTTCTTT. Amino acid sequence: CASSQDGVNTEAFF.